One sample yielded the 8 T cell receptor beta chains listed below, sequenced in a study of OX40 agonist ivuxolimab in advanced cancers. Libraries were prepared through the immunoSEQ multiplex PCR assay. TCRdb re-hosts the immuneACCESS table, in-frame sequences only. Its copies lack some clones; in the studies checked, an unresolved V gene accounts for under half of them, and the cause for the rest is not known. The sample table records tens of thousands of clones; 65% to 85% of these occur just once. The ten biggest clones cover around an eighth of the sample. The material was CD4+ or CD8+ T cells sorted from blood, obtained in a trial of the OX40 agonist ivuxolimab. These receptors originate from an adult with an advanced solid tumor such as melanoma, head and neck, liver or kidney cancer.

The gene calls are TRBV5-4 and TRBJ2-5, with 12 bases that match TRBD2. Germline assignment: CDR1 SGHNT and CDR2 YYREEE (reference sequence). V lost 0 bases to trimming and J lost 4 bases; unmatched junction nucleotides: 4. There are 16 residues in the CDR3. The CDR3 coding sequence is TGTGCCAGCAGCTTGGCGACTAGCGGGGGAGTAGAGACCCAGTACTTC. Protein: CASSLATSGGVETQYF.

The rearrangement links TRBV28 to TRBJ1-5, with 7 bases that match TRBD1. CDR1 is MDHEN and CDR2 is SYDVKM in the germline V gene. Germline trimming cut 5 bases from V and 7 bases from J; bases unmatched to any gene: 8. CDR3 length equals 14 residues. As DNA, the CDR3 is TGTGCCAGCAGTCGAGACAGGGTCGGGCAGCCCCAGCATTTT. Its protein product is CASSRDRVGQPQHF.

The chain carries TRBV5-6 and TRBJ1-2; 9 bases are a match to TRBD1. This CDR3 is 16 amino acids long. The germline V gene encodes CDR1 SGHDT and CDR2 YYEEEE. J gave up 4 bases and V 4 bases, and 11 bases lay outside the gene matches. The CDR3 loop is CASSTSGTGIAYGYTF. The CDR3 DNA sequence: TGTGCCAGCAGCACGTCCGGGACAGGGATCGCCTATGGCTACACCTTC.

This chain links TRBV27 with TRBJ2-3; perhaps TRBD1 as D (6 bases). Trimming took 4 bases from V and 4 from J, leaving 12 bases between them. From germline, CDR1 is MNHEY and CDR2 SMNVEV (reference sequence). The length of the CDR3 is 14 residues. The CDR3 sequence is CASSSTGLSDTQYF. The DNA of the CDR3 is TGTGCCAGCAGTTCAACAGGGTTATCAGATACGCAGTATTTT.

In the case of this clone: At one end the junction does not follow the germline gene, possibly because of a read error. At the DNA level, this CDR3 is encoded by other sequences in the same sample as well. The rearrangement links TRBV5-1 to TRBJ1-1, with TRBD1 identical over 8 bases. Germline CDR1 reads SGHRS; CDR2 reads YFSETQ. The CDR3 totals 16 residues. This CDR3 reads CASSSGQGGVNTEAFF. CDR3 nucleotide sequence: TGCGCCAGCAGCTCCGGACAGGGCGGCGTGAACACTGAAGCCTTCTTT.

CDR3 DNA: TGTGCCAGCAGTTTAAATGGGGGGGCCGAGGCGACTAATGAAAAACTGTTTTTT. It specifies CASSLNGGAEATNEKLFF. This chain links TRBV27 with TRBJ1-4; TRBD1 might be the D (6 bases). Deletions cut 2 bases from V and 2 bases from J, with 18 bases between. CDR1 is MNHEY and CDR2 is SMNVEV in the germline V gene (reference sequence). There are 18 residues in the CDR3.

The rearrangement uses TRBV28 and TRBJ1-5; 7 bases align to TRBD1. The CDR3 consists of 13 residues. The germline V gene has CDR1 MDHEN and CDR2 SYDVKM. Trimming cost V 6 bases and J 4 bases; bases outside gene matches: 3. CDR3 coding DNA: TGTGCCAGCAGGATACAGGGGAATCAGCCCCAGCATTTT. It yields the protein CASRIQGNQPQHF. Filled out from reference TRBV28 and TRBJ1-5, the complete variable domain reads DVKVTQSSRYLVKRTGEKVFLECVQDMDHENMFWYRQDPGLGLRLIYFSYDVKMKEKGDIPEGYSVSREKKERFSLILESASTNQTSMYLCASRIQGNQPQHFGDGTRLSIL.

The chain uses TRBV19 and TRBJ1-1; D is ambiguous. V lost 4 bases and J lost 3, with 15 bases in between. The germline V gene has CDR1 LNHDA and CDR2 SQIVND (reference sequence). This CDR3 has 15 residues. CDR3 sequence (DNA): TGTGCCAGTAGTACGCAACAAAAAGGAGACACTGAAGCTTTCTTT. It translates to CASSTQQKGDTEAFF.